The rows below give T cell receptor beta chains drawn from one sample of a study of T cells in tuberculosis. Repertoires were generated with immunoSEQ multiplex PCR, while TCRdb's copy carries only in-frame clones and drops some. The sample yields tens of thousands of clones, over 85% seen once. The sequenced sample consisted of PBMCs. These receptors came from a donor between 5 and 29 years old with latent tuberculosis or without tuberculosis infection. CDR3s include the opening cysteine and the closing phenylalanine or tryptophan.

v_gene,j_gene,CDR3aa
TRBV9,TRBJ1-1,CASSVDGTGRMRTEAFF
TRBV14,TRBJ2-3,CASSRVADRVYDTQYF
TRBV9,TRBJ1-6,CASSLSSRSPLHF
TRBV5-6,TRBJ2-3,CASRMFADTQYF
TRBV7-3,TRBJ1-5,CASSLLWNQPQHF
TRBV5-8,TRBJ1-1,CASSSLPLGADTEAFF
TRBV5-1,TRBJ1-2,CASSSGQSNYGYTF
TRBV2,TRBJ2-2,CASSETDTGELFF
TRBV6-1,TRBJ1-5,CASSENQGIQPQHF
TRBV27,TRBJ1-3,CASSNGWWGRNTIYF
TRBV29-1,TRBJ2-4,CSVDREKNIQYF
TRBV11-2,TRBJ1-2,CASSSGTEFYGYTF
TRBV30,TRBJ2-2,CAWTGVAVTGELFF
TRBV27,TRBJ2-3,CASSPVGTSGRDTQYF